This T cell receptor beta chain appears in the sequencing data of a study of human T cells and chemical hapten exposure. This clonotype was recorded a few times. Time point meaning: patch test 1, 2 weeks after DPC sensitization. Regarding treatment: therapeutic diphenylcyclopropenone sensitization with weekly scalp DPC. TCRdb used MiXCR to reprocess the RACE reads, holding one entry per CDR3 protein. This sample yields about 90,000 distinct CDR3 sequences, of which about 11% are seen a single time; roughly 2.4% belongs to the top ten. The receptor was derived from a man aged 35-49 years with alopecia areata. Some clones in this sample may be carry-over from other donors' samples. Specimen: whole blood, collected in connection with sensitization to the hapten diphenylcyclopropenone (DPC).

DNA for the CDR3: TGTGCCAGCAGTTCACCTAGCGGGAGCCGCTACGAGCAGTACTTC. Translating gives CASSSPSGSRYEQYF. The V call is TRBV28, the J call TRBJ2-7; 10 bases match TRBD2. The CDR3 runs 15 residues. Germline lookup yields CDR1 MDHEN and CDR2 SYDVKM. J was trimmed by 3 bases and V by 4 bases; bases with no gene match: 6.